Sequencing of this TCR beta chain was carried out in a study of blood T cells in healthy people across ages. Study-wide results and caveats: Correlation between TCR beta diversity and naive T cell percentage was strong. Versus aged donors, long-lived donors had higher diversity and more naive CD4+ cells.

A second PCR of 7 to 11 cycles used a sample-barcoded 5' primer and a J-beta primer mix. All samples yielded 2.5 million or more CDR3-containing paired-end reads. TCRdb itself ran the 5' RACE reads through MiXCR, one entry per CDR3 protein. The sample consists of roughly 2 million distinct CDR3 sequences, around half of them appearing once. About this clonotype itself: Its antigen is not known.

This CDR3 has 15 amino acids. Germline V gene data show CDR1 as MDHEN and CDR2 as SYDVKM. V was trimmed by 4 bases and J by 1 base, leaving 12 bases between them. The chain has TRBV28 and TRBJ2-3, with unresolved D. The sequenced material came from blood. The sequence derives from a woman aged 35 to 49 in good health. The CDR3 DNA sequence: TGTGCCAGCAGTTGGGAACTATCGGGCACAGATACGCAGTATTTT. Its protein is CASSWELSGTDTQYF.